This is a list of T cell receptor beta chains from one sample in a study of T cell responses to AZD1222 COVID-19 vaccine. Profiling relied on immunoSEQ multiplex PCR, and the TCRdb table lists in-frame clones only, not all of them. The repertoire holds about 37,000 clones, with around nine tenths as singletons. The sequencing here drew on peripheral blood, taken on day 0 of AZD1222 vaccination. The receptors here all came from an adult in good health. Each CDR3 is given with its conserved first and last residue. The D gene is left open where the match is weak. Only some rows state a clone size, as once, few, many or a class for expanded clones.

>-|-|TRBV5-1|TRBJ1-2
TGCGCCAGCAGCTTGGCGGCCGCCTATGGCTACACCTTC
CASSLAAAYGYTF
>-|-|TRBV24-1|TRBJ2-5
TGTGCCACCAGTGACCCTGGGGTTCAAGAGACCCAGTACTTC
CATSDPGVQETQYF
>-|-|TRBV15|TRBJ2-1
TGTGCCACCAGCAGAGGTCTCCAGCGGGCGTACAATGAGCAGTTCTTC
CATSRGLQRAYNEQFF
>-|-|TRBV29-1|TRBJ1-3
TGCAGCGCCATGACAAGTCCTGGAAACACCATATATTTT
CSAMTSPGNTIYF
>TRBD1|-|TRBV5-4|TRBJ1-1
TGTGCCAGCAGCTTGGTTGGGACAGGGAAAGCTGAAGCTTTCTTT
CASSLVGTGKAEAFF
>-|-|TRBV28|TRBJ1-5
TGTGCCAGCAGTCCCGGGCCCCGAGGAGGGCCCCAGCATTTT
CASSPGPRGGPQHF
>TRBD2|-|TRBV18|TRBJ2-4
TGTGCCAGCTCCCCGACTAGCGGGGGGGGTGTGAACATTCAGTACTTC
CASSPTSGGGVNIQYF
>TRBD1|-|TRBV29-1|TRBJ1-1
TGCAGCGTTGAAGACACAGCCGGGACAGGGAGTGCTTTCTTT
CSVEDTAGTGSAFF
>TRBD2|-|TRBV9|TRBJ2-5
TGTGCCAGCAGCCCTAGCCTGACTAGCGGGAAACGAGAGACCCAGTACTTC
CASSPSLTSGKRETQYF
>TRBD1|-|TRBV19|TRBJ2-5
TGTGCCAGTAGTGCCTCCCTCTCAGCCGGGACAGGGTCTCCCCGGGAGACCCAGTACTTC
CASSASLSAGTGSPRETQYF
>TRBD1|-|TRBV7-9|TRBJ1-1
TGTGCCAGCAGCTTGACAGGGAGGGACACTGAAGCTTTCTTT
CASSLTGRDTEAFF
>TRBD2|-|TRBV5-6|TRBJ2-5
TGTGCCAGCAGCTTGGAGGTTGCGGGAGGGGCGACCCAGTACTTC
CASSLEVAGGATQYF
>TRBD1|-|TRBV18|TRBJ1-1
TGTGCCAGCTCATCGACAGGGGGCGCGACTGAAGCTTTCTTT
CASSSTGGATEAFF
>-|once|TRBV30|TRBJ2-7
TGTGCCTGGAGTCGAGCGGGCAGTTCCTCCTACGAGCAGTACTTC
CAWSRAGSSSYEQYF
>TRBD1|few|TRBV28|TRBJ1-1
TGTGCCAGCCAGGGACAGGGGAACACTGAAGCTTTCTTT
CASQGQGNTEAFF
>-|-|TRBV7-2|TRBJ1-2
TGTGCCAGCAGCTTCGGGGGTAGCGATGGCTACACCTTC
CASSFGGSDGYTF
>TRBD2|-|TRBV2|TRBJ2-1
TGTGCCAGCAGTGAATCCCAGCGGGGGGCGTCGAGCTCCTACAATGAGCAGTTCTTC
CASSESQRGASSSYNEQFF
>-|-|TRBV2|TRBJ1-4
TGTGCCAGCAGTGACGGGCAGAATGAAAAACTGTTTTTT
CASSDGQNEKLFF
>-|-|TRBV7-6|TRBJ1-5
TGTGCCAGCAGCTTAGAGGCAGGGGTGGGGACATTGGTAATCAATCAGCCCCAGCATTTT
CASSLEAGVGTLVINQPQHF
>-|-|TRBV7-3|TRBJ1-5
TGTGCCAGCAGCTTAAGACCCCAGACAGGCCCAAATCAGCCCCAGCATTTT
CASSLRPQTGPNQPQHF
>TRBD2|-|TRBV27|TRBJ2-1
TGTGCCAGCAGTTTAGCGGGAGCCTACAATGAGCAGTTCTTC
CASSLAGAYNEQFF
>-|-|TRBV4-1|TRBJ2-3
TGCGCCAGCAGCCATACGGGCGGAGCCGGGGATACGCAGTATTTT
CASSHTGGAGDTQYF
>TRBD1|-|TRBV5-4|TRBJ1-1
TGTGCCAGCACCCCGACAGGGGGTATCAACACTGAAGCTTTCTTT
CASTPTGGINTEAFF
>-|-|TRBV7-2|TRBJ1-2
TGTGCCAGCGGAAATTATGGCTACACCTTC
CASGNYGYTF
>-|-|TRBV3-1/TRBV3-2|TRBJ1-1
TGTGCCAGCAGCCAAGATGGGGGGGTCACTGAAGCTTTCTTT
CASSQDGGVTEAFF
>-|-|TRBV15|TRBJ1-2
TGTGCCACCAGTGGGAGAGCGTACTATGGCTACACCTTC
CATSGRAYYGYTF
>TRBD1|-|TRBV7-9|TRBJ1-1
TGTGCCAGCACCATGGGACAGTTGGACACTGAAGCTTTCTTT
CASTMGQLDTEAFF
>-|-|TRBV9|TRBJ1-2
TGTGCCAGCAGCGCTAACAAACAGCCTAACTATGGCTACACCTTC
CASSANKQPNYGYTF
>-|-|TRBV11-3|TRBJ2-3
TGTGCCAGCAGCTTAGAGGGCACTACAGATACGCAGTATTTT
CASSLEGTTDTQYF
>-|-|TRBV7-9|TRBJ2-1
TGTGCCAGCAGCGCCGACCTCAGCTCCTACAATGAGCAGTTCTTC
CASSADLSSYNEQFF
>-|-|TRBV11-1|TRBJ2-1
TGTGCCAGCAGCTTACACCGCGACAATGAGCAGTTCTTC
CASSLHRDNEQFF
>-|once|TRBV10-2|TRBJ1-1
TGCGCCAGCAGTGAGCAGGCGAACACTGAAGCTTTCTTT
CASSEQANTEAFF
>-|-|TRBV10-3|TRBJ2-7
TGTGCCATCAGTGGAGGTTCCGAGCAGTACTTC
CAISGGSEQYF
>TRBD1|-|TRBV19|TRBJ1-1
TGTGCCAGTAGTGCCCAGACAGGGGGTATACCTGAAGCTTTCTTT
CASSAQTGGIPEAFF
>-|-|TRBV10-3|TRBJ2-7
TGTGCCACCCAGATGCCACCAGCGGCCGAGCAGTACTTC
CATQMPPAAEQYF
>TRBD1|-|TRBV12-3/TRBV12-4|TRBJ1-3
TGTGCCAGCAGTTGGGACAGGGCTGGCACCATATATTTT
CASSWDRAGTIYF
>TRBD1|-|TRBV7-8|TRBJ2-5
TGTGCCAGCAGGCGCTTTCCCGGGACAGGGGAGGTGCAAGAGACCCAGTACTTC
CASRRFPGTGEVQETQYF